Below, one T cell receptor beta chain is given with its context. This record belongs to a study of shared clonotypes between healthy human individuals. Assay used: immunoSEQ multiplex PCR; TCRdb lists only in-frame clones, some missing. The data show about 980,000 clones, approximately 80% seen once. The CDR3 is 15 residues long. Germline V CDR1 and CDR2: KGHSH, LQKENI. Trimming took 1 base from V and 6 from J; bases not matched to a gene: 7. Splitting of CD4+ cells produced CD45RA+ naive and CD45RA-negative memory subsets. This TCR derives from a man between 18 and 35 years old in good health. Sequenced input: memory CD4+ T cells sorted from blood. Indicated subset: CD45RA-negative fraction. J is TRBJ2-3 and V is TRBV18; TRBD2 aligns across 7 bases. In nucleotides, the CDR3 is TGTGCCAGCTCACCACAGAGACTAGCTGGGGATACGCAGTATTTT. Translated, it gives CASSPQRLAGDTQYF.